This T cell receptor (beta chain) was observed in a study of T cells in Graves' hyperthyroidism and ophthalmopathy (dated by TCRdb to between 2019 and 2020). Regarding the research as a whole: Peripheral blood samples were taken at the time of initial diagnosis, prior to any treatment. An independent validation cohort of under 20 hyperthyroidism patients and over 15 patients who later progressed to ophthalmopathy tested prospective prediction of ophthalmopathy. A discovery cohort of approximately 100 patients, roughly 43 with Graves' ophthalmopathy and about 60 with stable Graves' hyperthyroidism, was used to find distinguishing TCR V-J signatures. After blood sampling, hyperthyroidism patients were treated with methimazole at a starting dose of 30 mg daily, and ophthalmopathy patients were treated with high-dose intravenous methylprednisolone. The paper reports TCR Vbeta CDR3 sequencing of approximately 130 peripheral blood samples: fewer than 50 ophthalmopathy, under 80 hyperthyroidism and approximately 17 progressor patients. In several Graves' hyperthyroidism patients, the study also compared T-cell repertoires from thyroid tissue with T-cell repertoires from blood. For training and testing, the roughly 97 patients in the discovery cohort were randomly divided in a 7:3 ratio. What the work shows at the level of the full study, not this receptor alone: Most expanded thyroid clonotypes (frequency above 0.001) were also detected in blood, suggesting blood repertoires may reflect thyroid immune responses. A 13 V-J signature model separated ophthalmopathy from stable hyperthyroidism, with around 90% sensitivity and 81.08% specificity in cross-validation and 80%/75% in testing. Sample size was not statistically predetermined, and blinding of investigators to group allocation was not performed. In validation, the model predicted progression to ophthalmopathy with 55% to 71% sensitivity and roughly 75% specificity, a median of roughly seven months before onset.

Reading from cysteine to phenylalanine, the CDR3 counts 17 amino acids. CDR3 DNA only is kept here, 51 bases in frame from base 1. Relative to germline, V is 5 bases shorter and J is 2 bases shorter, with 21 bases between their ends. CDR1 and CDR2 (MNHNS, SASEGT) derive from the germline V gene. The TCR beta CDR3 regions were amplified from RNA transcripts. A first-round RT-PCR of the TCR CDR3 used the HTBI primer set with the Qiagen OneStep RT-PCR kit. Libraries were constructed in a second round of multiplex PCR, after which size selection and purification were carried out. Paired-end sequencing of the libraries was performed with 100 bp reads on an Illumina HiSeq2000. The paper's processing steps were these. Raw data were processed with SOAPnuke, discarding reads with adapters, uncalled bases, mean Phred below 15, or no exact constant-primer or identifier match. High-quality paired reads were merged using COPE v1.2.5, and each unique nucleotide sequence was defined as a clonotype. Clonotypes were aligned to IMGT TRBV, TRBD and TRBJ reference segments using MiTCR v1.1. The analysis included only V-J combinations with a frequency above 0.0001, which together covered around 99% of the repertoires. The TCS score was defined as the ratio of F50 (clonal expansion) to E x V (chaos), calculated using BLOSUM62-based TCRdist between CDR3 peptides within each V-J. Welch's t-statistics and random forest reduced 500 to 650 V-J features to 10 to 15, which were used in a naive Bayes classifier (R e1071). TCRdb trimmed public reads at Q25 via fastp, called clones via MiXCR and kept in-frame beta chains. A single entry per CDR3 protein holds the most common genes and DNA from its merged rows. The authors' filters were not applied to this entry. Here the sample has fewer than 450,000 distinct CDR3 sequences; 15% to 20% occur a single time. Approximately 30% of the sample is taken by the ten largest.

This clonotype was counted at least ten times. It has no known antigen specificity. No much larger clonotype is one base removed from it; base qualities were not supplied. Hyperthyroidism patients were aged 18 to 65 years and newly diagnosed, with disease duration of less than 2 months. The study excluded patients with uncontrolled infections, other autoimmune diseases, pregnancy or lactation. Diagnoses were based on clinical symptoms, serum thyroxine and TRAb, thyroid ultrasound and orbital computed tomography. Blood from progressor patients was drawn when they were first diagnosed with hyperthyroidism, before any ophthalmopathy symptoms appeared. Ficoll-Paque density gradient centrifugation was used to isolate PBMCs from 10 ml of fresh peripheral blood. Patients classed as progressors first received a Graves' hyperthyroidism diagnosis and then went on to develop ophthalmopathy during follow-up. Total RNA was extracted using Trizol reagent, and RNA quality was assessed on an Agilent 2100 Bioanalyzer.

The chain couples TRBV6-1 to TRBJ2-5; possibly the D gene is TRBD2, per 5 matching bases. This clonotype was obtained from a woman between 25 and 40 years old with Graves' hyperthyroidism that later progressed to Graves' ophthalmopathy. Material for sequencing was blood. The nucleotide sequence is TGTGCCAGCAGTAAAACTACGGTACTAGTCGAGCAAGAGACCCAGTACTTC. Translated, it gives CASSKTTVLVEQETQYF.